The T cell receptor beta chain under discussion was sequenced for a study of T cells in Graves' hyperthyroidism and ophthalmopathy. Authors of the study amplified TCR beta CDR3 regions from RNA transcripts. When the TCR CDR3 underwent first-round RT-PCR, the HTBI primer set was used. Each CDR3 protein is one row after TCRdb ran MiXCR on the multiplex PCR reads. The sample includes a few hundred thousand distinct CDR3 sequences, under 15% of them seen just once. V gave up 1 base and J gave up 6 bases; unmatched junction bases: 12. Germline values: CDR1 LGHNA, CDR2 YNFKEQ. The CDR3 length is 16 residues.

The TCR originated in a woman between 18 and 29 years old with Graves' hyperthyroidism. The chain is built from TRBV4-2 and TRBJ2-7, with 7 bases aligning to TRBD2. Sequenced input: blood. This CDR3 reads CASSQGSSGIMPEQYF. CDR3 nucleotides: TGTGCCAGCAGCCAAGGTTCCAGCGGGATAATGCCCGAGCAGTACTTC.